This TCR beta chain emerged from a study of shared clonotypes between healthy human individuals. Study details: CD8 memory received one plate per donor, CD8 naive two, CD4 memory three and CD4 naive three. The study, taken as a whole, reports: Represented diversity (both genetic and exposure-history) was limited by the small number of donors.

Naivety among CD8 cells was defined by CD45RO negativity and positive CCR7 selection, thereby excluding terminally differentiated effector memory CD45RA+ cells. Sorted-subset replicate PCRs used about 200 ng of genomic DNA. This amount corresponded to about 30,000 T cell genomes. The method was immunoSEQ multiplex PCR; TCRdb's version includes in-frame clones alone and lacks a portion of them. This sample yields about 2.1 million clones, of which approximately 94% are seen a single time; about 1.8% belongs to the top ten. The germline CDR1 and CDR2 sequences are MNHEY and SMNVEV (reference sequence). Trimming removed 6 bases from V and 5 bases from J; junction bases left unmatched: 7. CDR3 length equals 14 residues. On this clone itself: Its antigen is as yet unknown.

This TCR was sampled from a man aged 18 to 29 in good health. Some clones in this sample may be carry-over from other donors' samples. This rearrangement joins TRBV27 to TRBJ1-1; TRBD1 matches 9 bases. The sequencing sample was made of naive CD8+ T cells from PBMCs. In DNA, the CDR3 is TGTGCCAGCAGGCCAGACAGGGGGTTTACTGAAGCTTTCTTT. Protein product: CASRPDRGFTEAFF.